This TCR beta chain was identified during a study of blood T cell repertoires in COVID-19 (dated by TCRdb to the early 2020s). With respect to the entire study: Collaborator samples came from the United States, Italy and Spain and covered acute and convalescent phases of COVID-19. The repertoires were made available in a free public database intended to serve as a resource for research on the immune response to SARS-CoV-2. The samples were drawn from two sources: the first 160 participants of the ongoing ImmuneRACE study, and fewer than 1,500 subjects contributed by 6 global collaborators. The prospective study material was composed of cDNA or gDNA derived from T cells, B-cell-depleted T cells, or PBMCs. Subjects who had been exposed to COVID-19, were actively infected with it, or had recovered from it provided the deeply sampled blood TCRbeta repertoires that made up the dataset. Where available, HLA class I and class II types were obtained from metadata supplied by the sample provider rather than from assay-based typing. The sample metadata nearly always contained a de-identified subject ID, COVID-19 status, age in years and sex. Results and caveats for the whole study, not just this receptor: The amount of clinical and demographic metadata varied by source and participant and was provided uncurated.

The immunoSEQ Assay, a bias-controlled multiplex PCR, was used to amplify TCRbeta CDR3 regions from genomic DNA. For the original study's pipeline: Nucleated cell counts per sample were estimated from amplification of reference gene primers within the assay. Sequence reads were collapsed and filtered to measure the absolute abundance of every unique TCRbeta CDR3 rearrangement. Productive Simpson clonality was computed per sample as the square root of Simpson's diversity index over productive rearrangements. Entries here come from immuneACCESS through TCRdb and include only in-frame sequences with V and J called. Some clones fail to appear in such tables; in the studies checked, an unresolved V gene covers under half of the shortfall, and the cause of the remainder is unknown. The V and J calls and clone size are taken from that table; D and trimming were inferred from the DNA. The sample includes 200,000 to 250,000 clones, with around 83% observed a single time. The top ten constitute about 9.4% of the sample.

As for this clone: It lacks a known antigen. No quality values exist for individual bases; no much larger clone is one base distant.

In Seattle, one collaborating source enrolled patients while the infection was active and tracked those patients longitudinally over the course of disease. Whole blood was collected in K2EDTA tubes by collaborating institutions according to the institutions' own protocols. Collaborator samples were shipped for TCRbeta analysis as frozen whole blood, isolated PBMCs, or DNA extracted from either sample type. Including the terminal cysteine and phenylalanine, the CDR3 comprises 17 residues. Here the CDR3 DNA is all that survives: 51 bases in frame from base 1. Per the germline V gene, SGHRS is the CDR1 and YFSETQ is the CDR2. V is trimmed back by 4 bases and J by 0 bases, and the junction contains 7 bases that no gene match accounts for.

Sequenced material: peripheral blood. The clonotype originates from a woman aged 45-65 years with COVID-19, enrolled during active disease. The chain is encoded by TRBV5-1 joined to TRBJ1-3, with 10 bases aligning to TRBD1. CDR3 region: CASSPGTGASSGNTIYF. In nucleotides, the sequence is TGCGCCAGCAGCCCGGGGACAGGGGCGAGCTCTGGAAACACCATATATTTT.